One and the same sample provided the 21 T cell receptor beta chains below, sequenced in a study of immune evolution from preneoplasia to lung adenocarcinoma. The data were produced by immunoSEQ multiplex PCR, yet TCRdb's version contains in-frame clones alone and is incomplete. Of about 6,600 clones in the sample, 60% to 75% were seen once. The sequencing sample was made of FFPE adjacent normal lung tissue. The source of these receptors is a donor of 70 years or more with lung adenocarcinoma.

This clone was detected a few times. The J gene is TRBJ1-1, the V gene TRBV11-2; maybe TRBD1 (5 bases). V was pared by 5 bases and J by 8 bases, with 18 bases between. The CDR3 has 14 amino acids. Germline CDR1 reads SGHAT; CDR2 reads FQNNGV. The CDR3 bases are TGTGCCAGCAGCCCCTGGGGGAGGTCAGCCGAAGCTTTCTTT. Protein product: CASSPWGRSAEAFF.

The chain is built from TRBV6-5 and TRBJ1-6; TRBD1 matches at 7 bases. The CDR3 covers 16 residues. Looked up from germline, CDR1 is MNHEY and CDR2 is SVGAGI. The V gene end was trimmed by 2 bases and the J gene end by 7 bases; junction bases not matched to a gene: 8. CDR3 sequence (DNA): TGTGCCAGCAGTTACAAGGCCGGGACAGAAAATTCACCCCTCCACTTT. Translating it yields CASSYKAGTENSPLHF.

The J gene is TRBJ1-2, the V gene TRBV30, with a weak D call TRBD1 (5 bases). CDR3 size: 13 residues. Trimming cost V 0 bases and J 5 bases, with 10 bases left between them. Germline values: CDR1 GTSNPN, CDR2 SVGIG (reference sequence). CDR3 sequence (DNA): TGTGCCTGGAGTGTGGGCAGGGTTTATGGCTACACCTTC. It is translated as CAWSVGRVYGYTF. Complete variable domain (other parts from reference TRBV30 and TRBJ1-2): SQTIHQWPATLVQPVGSPLSLECTVEGTSNPNLYWYRQAAGRGLQLLFYSVGIGQISSEVPQNLSASRPQDRQFILSSKKLLLSDSGFYLCAWSVGRVYGYTFGSGTRLTVV.

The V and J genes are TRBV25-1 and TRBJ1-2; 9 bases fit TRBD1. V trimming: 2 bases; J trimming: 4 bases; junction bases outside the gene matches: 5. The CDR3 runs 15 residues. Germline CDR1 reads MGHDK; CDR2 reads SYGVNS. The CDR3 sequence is CASSEGTGGSYGYTF. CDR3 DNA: TGTGCCAGCAGTGAAGGAACAGGGGGCAGCTATGGCTACACCTTC.

The CDR3 DNA follows: TGTGCCAGCAGCTCCGGGGGTGAGCAGTTCTTC. The encoded protein is CASSSGGEQFF. The rearrangement links TRBV7-3 to TRBJ2-1, with D tentatively TRBD2 (6 bases). This CDR3 region has 11 residues. Germline V lookup: CDR1 SGHTA, CDR2 FQGTGA. Trimming removed 4 bases from V and 9 bases from J, with 7 bases in between.

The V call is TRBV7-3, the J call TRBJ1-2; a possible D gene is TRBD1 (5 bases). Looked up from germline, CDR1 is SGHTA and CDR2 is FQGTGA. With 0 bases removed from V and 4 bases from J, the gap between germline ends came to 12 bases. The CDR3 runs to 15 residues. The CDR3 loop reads CASSLTAGPSYGYTF. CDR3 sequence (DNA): TGTGCCAGCAGCTTAACCGCAGGGCCTAGCTATGGCTACACCTTC.

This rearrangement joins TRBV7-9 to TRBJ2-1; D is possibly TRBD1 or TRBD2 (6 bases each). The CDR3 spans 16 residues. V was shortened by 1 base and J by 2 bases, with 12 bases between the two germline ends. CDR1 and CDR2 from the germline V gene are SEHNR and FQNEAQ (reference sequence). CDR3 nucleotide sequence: TGTGCCAGCAGCTTAGGTGGGGGGCACGCCTACAATGAGCAGTTCTTC. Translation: CASSLGGGHAYNEQFF.

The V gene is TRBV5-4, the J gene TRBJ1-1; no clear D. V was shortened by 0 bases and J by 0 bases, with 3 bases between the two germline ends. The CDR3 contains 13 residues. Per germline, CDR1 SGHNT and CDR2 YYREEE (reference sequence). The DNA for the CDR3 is TGTGCCAGCAGCTTGGAGGTGAACACTGAAGCTTTCTTT. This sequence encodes CASSLEVNTEAFF.

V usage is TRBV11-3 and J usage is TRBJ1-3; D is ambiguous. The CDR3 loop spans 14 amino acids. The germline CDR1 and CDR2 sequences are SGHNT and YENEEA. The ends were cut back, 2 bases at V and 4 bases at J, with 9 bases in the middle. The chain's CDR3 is CASSLSSAGNTIYF. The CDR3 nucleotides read TGTGCCAGCAGCTTAAGTAGTGCGGGAAACACCATATATTTT.

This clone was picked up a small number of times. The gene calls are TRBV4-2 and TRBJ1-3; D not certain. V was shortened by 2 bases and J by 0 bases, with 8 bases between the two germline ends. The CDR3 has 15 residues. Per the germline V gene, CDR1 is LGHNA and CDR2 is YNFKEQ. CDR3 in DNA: TGTGCCAGCAGCCAAACGGCAACCTCTGGAAACACCATATATTTT. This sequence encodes CASSQTATSGNTIYF.

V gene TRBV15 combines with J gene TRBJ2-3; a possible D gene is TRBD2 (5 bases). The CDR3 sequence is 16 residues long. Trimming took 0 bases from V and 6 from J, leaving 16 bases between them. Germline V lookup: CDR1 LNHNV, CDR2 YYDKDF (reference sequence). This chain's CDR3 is CATSRDDTRDLDTQYF. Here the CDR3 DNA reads TGTGCCACCAGCAGAGATGATACTAGAGACTTGGATACGCAGTATTTT.

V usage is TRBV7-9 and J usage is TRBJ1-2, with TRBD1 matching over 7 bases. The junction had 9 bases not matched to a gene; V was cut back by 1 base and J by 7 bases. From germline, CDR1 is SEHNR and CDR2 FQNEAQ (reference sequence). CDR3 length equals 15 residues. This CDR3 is CASSLGSTGTGGYTF. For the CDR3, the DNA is TGTGCCAGCAGCTTAGGTTCGACAGGGACCGGTGGCTACACCTTC.

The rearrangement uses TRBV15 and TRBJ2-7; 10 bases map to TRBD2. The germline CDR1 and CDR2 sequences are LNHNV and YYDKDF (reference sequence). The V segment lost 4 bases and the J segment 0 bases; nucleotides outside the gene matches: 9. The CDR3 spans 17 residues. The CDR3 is CATSTGLAAGNSYEQYF. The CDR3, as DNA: TGTGCCACCAGCACTGGACTAGCGGCCGGGAACTCCTACGAGCAGTACTTC. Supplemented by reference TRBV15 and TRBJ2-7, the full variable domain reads DAMVIQNPRYQVTQFGKPVTLSCSQTLNHNVMYWYQQKSSQAPKLLFHYYDKDFNNEADTPDNFQSRRPNTSFCFLDIRSPGLGDTAMYLCATSTGLAAGNSYEQYFGPGTRLTVT.

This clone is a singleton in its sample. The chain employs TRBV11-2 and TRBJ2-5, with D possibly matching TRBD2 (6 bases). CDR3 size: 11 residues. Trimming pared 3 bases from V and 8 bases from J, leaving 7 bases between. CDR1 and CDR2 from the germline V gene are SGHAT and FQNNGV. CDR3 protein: CASSFGGTQYF. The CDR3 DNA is TGTGCCAGCAGCTTCGGGGGAACCCAGTACTTC.

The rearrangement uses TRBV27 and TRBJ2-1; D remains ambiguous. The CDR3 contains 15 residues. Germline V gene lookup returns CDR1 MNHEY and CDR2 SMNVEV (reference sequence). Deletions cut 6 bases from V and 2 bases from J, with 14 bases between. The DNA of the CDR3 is TGTGCCAGCAGCCGCTCTCGAAAAACCTACAATGAGCAGTTCTTC. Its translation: CASSRSRKTYNEQFF.

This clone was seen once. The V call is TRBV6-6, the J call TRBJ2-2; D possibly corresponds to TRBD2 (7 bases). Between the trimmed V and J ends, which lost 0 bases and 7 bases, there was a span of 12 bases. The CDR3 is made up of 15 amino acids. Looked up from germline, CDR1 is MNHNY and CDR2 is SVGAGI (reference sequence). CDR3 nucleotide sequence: TGTGCCAGCAGTTACTCGGGGGGGCAGAGCGGGGAGCTGTTTTTT. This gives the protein CASSYSGGQSGELFF.

The CDR3 DNA sequence: TGTGCCTGGAGTGTGTCCACTTACAATGAGCAGTTCTTC. This encodes CAWSVSTYNEQFF. This sequence joins TRBV30 and TRBJ2-1; D ambiguous. Trimming removed 0 bases at V and 4 bases at J, with 7 bases between. The length of the CDR3 is 13 residues. Germline V lookup: CDR1 GTSNPN, CDR2 SVGIG (reference sequence).

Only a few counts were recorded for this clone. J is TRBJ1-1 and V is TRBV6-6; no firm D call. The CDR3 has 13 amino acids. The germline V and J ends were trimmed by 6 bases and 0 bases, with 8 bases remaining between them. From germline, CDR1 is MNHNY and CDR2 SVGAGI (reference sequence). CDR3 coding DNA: TGTGCCAGCAGCCCGAAACTGAACACTGAAGCTTTCTTT. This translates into CASSPKLNTEAFF.

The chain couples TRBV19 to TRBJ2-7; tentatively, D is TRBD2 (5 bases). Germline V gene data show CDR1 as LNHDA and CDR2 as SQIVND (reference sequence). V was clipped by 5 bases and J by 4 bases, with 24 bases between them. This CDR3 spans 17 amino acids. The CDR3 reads CASSPTVEGIRSYEQYF. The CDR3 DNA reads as TGTGCCAGTAGTCCCACGGTCGAGGGCATACGGTCGTACGAGCAGTACTTC.

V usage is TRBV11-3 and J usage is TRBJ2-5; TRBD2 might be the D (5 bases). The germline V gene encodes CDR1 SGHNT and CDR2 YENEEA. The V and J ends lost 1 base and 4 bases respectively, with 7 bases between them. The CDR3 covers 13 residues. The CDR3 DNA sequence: TGTGCCAGCAGCTTAGTTCGGGGAGAGACCCAGTACTTC. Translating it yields CASSLVRGETQYF.

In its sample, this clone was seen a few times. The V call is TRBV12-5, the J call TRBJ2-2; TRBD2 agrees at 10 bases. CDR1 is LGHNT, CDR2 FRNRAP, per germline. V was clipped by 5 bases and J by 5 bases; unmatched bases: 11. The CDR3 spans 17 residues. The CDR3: CASGPSLLAGITGELFF. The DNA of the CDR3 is TGTGCTAGTGGTCCCAGCCTACTAGCGGGGATTACCGGGGAGCTGTTTTTT.